This T cell receptor beta chain comes out of a study of shared clonotypes between healthy human individuals. CDR1 is SGHKS, CDR2 YYEKEE, per germline (reference sequence). Germline trimming cut 3 bases from V and 5 bases from J; bases unmatched to any gene: 16. This CDR3 region has 18 residues. Method: immunoSEQ multiplex PCR; TCRdb's copy keeps in-frame clones and lacks some. The top ten hold 0.52% of the sample, which has approximately 1,000,000 clones, about 84% seen once. V and J are TRBV5-5 and TRBJ1-1; 10 positions agree with TRBD1. Source material: memory CD4+ T cells from PBMCs. Subset: CD45RA-negative fraction. This TCR was recovered from a man between 18 and 35 years old in good health. Some clones in this sample may be carry-over from other donors' samples. CDR3: CASSSLDGQGGRRTEAFF. The CDR3 region has the DNA TGTGCCAGCAGCTCCCTCGACGGACAGGGGGGAAGGAGAACTGAAGCTTTCTTT.